Listed here is a single T cell receptor beta chain. Its antigen is unknown. The source of the sample is a study of post-analysis software for immune sequencing data. General observations from the study: Elevated frequency relative to controls characterized roughly five TRBV segments in patients, TRBV5-6, TRBV5-1 and TRBV20-1 among them. Patients with multiple sclerosis recorded significantly lower normalized Chao1 diversity than controls, the study found.

Presence of unique molecular identifiers characterized the TCR beta cDNA libraries. Using its own MiXCR run on the PCR reads, TCRdb lists one record per CDR3 protein. The sample shows fewer than 850,000 distinct CDR3 sequences, about 32% of them seen only once. V gave up 8 bases and J gave up 0 bases, with 14 bases separating them. The CDR3 consists of 15 residues. Germline V CDR1 and CDR2: SGHTA, FQGNSA. The chain recombines TRBV7-2 with TRBJ1-5, with D unclear. The clonotype was recovered from a girl aged 5 to 17 with multiple sclerosis. Sequencing was performed on blood. CDR3 residues: CASAKTTGSNQPQHF. For the CDR3, the DNA is TGTGCCAGCGCGAAAACGACGGGTAGCAATCAGCCCCAGCATTTT.